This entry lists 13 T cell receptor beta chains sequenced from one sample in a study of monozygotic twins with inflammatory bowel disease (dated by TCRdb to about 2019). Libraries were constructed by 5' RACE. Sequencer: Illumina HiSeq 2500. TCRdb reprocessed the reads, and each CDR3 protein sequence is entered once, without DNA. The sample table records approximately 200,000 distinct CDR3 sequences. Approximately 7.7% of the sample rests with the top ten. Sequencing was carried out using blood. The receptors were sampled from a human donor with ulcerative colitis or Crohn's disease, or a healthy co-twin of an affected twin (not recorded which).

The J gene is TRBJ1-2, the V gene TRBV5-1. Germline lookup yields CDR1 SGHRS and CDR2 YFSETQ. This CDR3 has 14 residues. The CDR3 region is CASSMDGLNYGYTF.

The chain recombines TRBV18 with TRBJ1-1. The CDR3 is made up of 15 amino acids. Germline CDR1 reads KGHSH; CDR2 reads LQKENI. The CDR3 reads CASSIGPRPNTEAFF.

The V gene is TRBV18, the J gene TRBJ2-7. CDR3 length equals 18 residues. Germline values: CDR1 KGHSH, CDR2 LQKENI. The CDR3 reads CASSPLPMLGTSSYEQYF. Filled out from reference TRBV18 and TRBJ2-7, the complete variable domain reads NAGVMQNPRHLVRRRGQEARLRCSPMKGHSHVYWYRQLPEEGLKFMVYLQKENIIDESGMPKERFSAEFPKEGPSILRIQQVVRGDSAAYFCASSPLPMLGTSSYEQYFGPGTRLTVT.

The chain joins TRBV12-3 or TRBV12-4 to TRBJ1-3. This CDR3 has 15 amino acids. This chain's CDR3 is CASSPRDGAGGTIYF.

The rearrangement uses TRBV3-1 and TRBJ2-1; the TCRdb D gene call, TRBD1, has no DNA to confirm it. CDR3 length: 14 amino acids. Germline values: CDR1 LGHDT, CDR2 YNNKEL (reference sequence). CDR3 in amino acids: CASSQGRGIYEQFF.

CDR3 protein: CASSSQGSSNQPQHF. V and J are TRBV6-5 and TRBJ1-5. The CDR3 is 15 amino acids. Germline CDR1 is MNHEY and CDR2 is SVGAGI.

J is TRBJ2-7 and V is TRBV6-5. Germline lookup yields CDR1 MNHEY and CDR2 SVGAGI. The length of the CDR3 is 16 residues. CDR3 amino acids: CASSYSWTVMSYEQYF.

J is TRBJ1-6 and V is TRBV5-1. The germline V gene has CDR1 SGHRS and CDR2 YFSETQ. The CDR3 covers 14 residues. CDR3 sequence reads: CASSSTGPNSPLHF.

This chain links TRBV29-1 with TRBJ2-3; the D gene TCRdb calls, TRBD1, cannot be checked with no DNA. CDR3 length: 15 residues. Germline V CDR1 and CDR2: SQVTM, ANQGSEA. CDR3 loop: CSVGLTGGLTDTQYF.

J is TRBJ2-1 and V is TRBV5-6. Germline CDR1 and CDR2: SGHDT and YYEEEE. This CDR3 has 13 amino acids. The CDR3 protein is CASSLGRVNEQFF.

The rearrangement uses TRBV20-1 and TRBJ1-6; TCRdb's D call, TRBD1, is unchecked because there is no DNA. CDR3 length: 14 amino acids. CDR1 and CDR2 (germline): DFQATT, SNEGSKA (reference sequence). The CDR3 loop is CSASRDTQNSPLHF.

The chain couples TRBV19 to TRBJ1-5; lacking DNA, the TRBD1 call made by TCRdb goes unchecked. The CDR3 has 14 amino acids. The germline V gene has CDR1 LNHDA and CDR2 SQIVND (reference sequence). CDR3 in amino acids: CASSGTGGGQPQHF. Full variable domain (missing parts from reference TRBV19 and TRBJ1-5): DGGITQSPKYLFRKEGQNVTLSCEQNLNHDAMYWYRQDPGQGLRLIYYSQIVNDFQKGDIAEGYSVSREKKESFPLTVTSAQKNPTAFYLCASSGTGGGQPQHFGDGTRLSIL.

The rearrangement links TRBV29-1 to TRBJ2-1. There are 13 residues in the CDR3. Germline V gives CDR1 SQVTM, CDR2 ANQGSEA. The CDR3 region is CSVESGNYNEQFF.